A single sample gave rise to the 3 T cell receptor beta chains below, sequenced in a study of blood T cell repertoires in COVID-19. Data came from immunoSEQ multiplex PCR; TCRdb stores just in-frame clones and leaves some out. This table holds under 250,000 clones, 75% to 90% found once. The sequencing input was peripheral blood. The source of these receptors is a woman in her forties with acute or convalescent COVID-19.

The chain uses TRBV6-5 and TRBJ1-5; the match to TRBD1 covers 11 bases. The length of the CDR3 is 15 residues. V trimming: 6 bases; J trimming: 6 bases; junction bases outside the gene matches: 7. Germline CDR1 and CDR2: MNHEY and SVGAGI. The CDR3 bases are TGTGCCAGCAGCCGGACAGGGGGCGCGGGTCAGCCCCAGCATTTT. It encodes CASSRTGGAGQPQHF.

The chain joins TRBV20-1 to TRBJ1-1; possibly TRBD1 for D (5 bases). V was cut by 6 bases and J by 1 base, with 12 bases left in between. This CDR3 comprises 13 residues. Germline loops: CDR1 DFQATT, CDR2 SNEGSKA (reference sequence). This CDR3 is CSASYRQNTEAFF. The CDR3 DNA reads TGCAGTGCGAGTTACAGGCAGAACACTGAAGCTTTCTTT.

The chain recombines TRBV4-1 with TRBJ1-6, with D tentatively TRBD1 (5 bases). The CDR3 is 14 residues long. Deletions cut 4 bases from V and 10 bases from J, with 14 bases between. CDR1 and CDR2 from the germline V gene are MGHRA and YSYEKL. The CDR3 DNA reads TGCGCCAGCAGCCCGAGACAGCTCCAATCACCCCTCCACTTT. This encodes CASSPRQLQSPLHF.